The following is a T cell receptor beta chain sequence with its context. Its matching antigen is unknown. Donors counted as nominally healthy when sampled, yet unrecorded immune exposures were likely. This sample is part of a study of cytomegalovirus exposure and HLA in healthy donors. The PCR contained 60 Vbeta and 13 Jbeta primers. Sequencing was performed with immunoSEQ multiplex PCR; in TCRdb, only in-frame clones are kept and a portion is missing. The table has 120,000 or so clones, 78% seen once; the top ten hold over 5%. Study-wide points: In a later analysis, productive TCRs from donors in an Asian-associated ancestry cluster reportedly carried fewer N-insertions than the cohort mean.

The origin of this receptor is a woman aged 40-49 years in good health and CMV-seronegative. The material sequenced was PBMCs.

The CDR3 loop is CASSRRTDNKETQYF. The CDR3 DNA follows: TGTGCCAGCTCCCGCAGAACCGATAACAAAGAGACCCAGTACTTC. V and J are TRBV27 and TRBJ2-5; D is uncertain. Germline CDR1 MNHEY, CDR2 SMNVEV (reference sequence). This CDR3 region has 15 residues. V lost 8 bases and J 3 bases, leaving 19 bases between the germline ends.